The 13 T cell receptor beta chains below all came from one sample that was sequenced in a study of T cell changes during pregnancy in multiple sclerosis. Profiling relied on immunoSEQ multiplex PCR, and the TCRdb table lists in-frame clones only, not all of them. The sample has about 66,000 clones, 90% seen once. The input for sequencing was peripheral blood, taken in the third trimester of pregnancy. These receptors all stem from a female donor with multiple sclerosis, enrolled in a pregnancy study.

The V and J genes are TRBV14 and TRBJ1-2, with D unresolved. The CDR3 loop spans 12 amino acids. Germline CDR1 and CDR2: SGHDN and FVKESK. The V and J ends lost 3 bases and 5 bases respectively, with 7 bases between them. CDR3 loop: CASSQSGYGYTF. The DNA for the CDR3 is TGTGCCAGCAGCCAGTCCGGGTATGGCTACACCTTC. Supplemented by reference TRBV14 and TRBJ1-2, the full variable domain reads EAGVTQFPSHSVIEKGQTVTLRCDPISGHDNLYWYRRVMGKEIKFLLHFVKESKQDESGMPNNRFLAERTGGTYSTLKVQPAELEDSGVYFCASSQSGYGYTFGSGTRLTVV.

This clone came up a few times. The V gene is TRBV19, the J gene TRBJ2-1; a weak D match, TRBD2 (6 bases). V was pared by 9 bases and J by 4 bases, with 10 bases between. Germline lookup yields CDR1 LNHDA and CDR2 SQIVND (reference sequence). CDR3 length equals 12 residues. The CDR3 DNA reads as TGTGCCAGCTCTAGCGCTTACAATGAGCAGTTCTTC. Protein product: CASSSAYNEQFF.

The chain links TRBV5-6 to TRBJ1-1; D may be TRBD1 (5 bases). V gave up 2 bases and J gave up 6 bases, with 11 bases separating them. CDR3 length equals 13 residues. Germline V gene lookup returns CDR1 SGHDT and CDR2 YYEEEE. This CDR3 reads CASSFWRGSEAFF. The CDR3 bases are TGTGCCAGCAGCTTCTGGCGGGGCTCTGAAGCTTTCTTT.

This chain connects TRBV30 to TRBJ1-5, with D hard to call. Trimming removed 5 bases from V and 5 bases from J, with 13 bases in between. The CDR3 contains 13 residues. CDR1 and CDR2 (germline): GTSNPN, SVGIG (reference sequence). CDR3 amino acids: CAWASGGDQPQHF. The CDR3 bases are TGTGCCTGGGCCTCAGGCGGGGATCAGCCCCAGCATTTT.

The chain carries TRBV30 and TRBJ2-4; D perhaps matches TRBD2 (6 bases). This CDR3 has 18 residues. Trimming left V 2 bases short and J 6 bases short, with 26 bases between. Germline lookup yields CDR1 GTSNPN and CDR2 SVGIG (reference sequence). The CDR3 DNA reads TGTGCCTGGAGTTCATCGCGCGGAGGGGTCCGTCCGGCAAACATTCAGTACTTC. This encodes CAWSSSRGGVRPANIQYF.

The V gene is TRBV7-3, the J gene TRBJ1-2; 10 bases fit TRBD1. Germline V CDR1 and CDR2: SGHTA, FQGTGA. The J segment lost 3 bases and the V segment lost 5 bases, leaving 6 bases of the junction unmatched. This CDR3 comprises 15 residues. CDR3 residues: CASSPGQGRDYGYTF. The CDR3 DNA reads as TGTGCCAGCAGCCCGGGACAGGGGCGTGACTATGGCTACACCTTC.

V usage is TRBV7-9 and J usage is TRBJ2-4; D is ambiguous. Germline lookup yields CDR1 SEHNR and CDR2 FQNEAQ (reference sequence). V was shortened by 1 base and J by 0 bases, with 4 bases between the two germline ends. This CDR3 is built from 14 residues. The CDR3 protein is CASSLGVAKNIQYF. The CDR3 nucleotides are TGTGCCAGCAGCTTAGGAGTAGCCAAAAACATTCAGTACTTC.

V usage is TRBV19 and J usage is TRBJ1-6; 10 bases map to TRBD1. Germline CDR1 and CDR2: LNHDA and SQIVND (reference sequence). V dropped 7 bases and J dropped 9; count of bases not matched to a gene: 6. This CDR3 comprises 14 residues. CDR3 in amino acids: CASNDRGRSSPLHF. For the CDR3, the DNA is TGTGCCAGTAATGACAGGGGGCGTAGTTCACCCCTCCACTTT.

This clone has only one observation. The chain employs TRBV7-2 and TRBJ1-1; D is ambiguous. CDR3 length: 14 amino acids. Between the trimmed V and J ends, which lost 3 bases and 0 bases, there was a span of 8 bases. In germline, CDR1 is SGHTA, CDR2 FQGNSA. The CDR3 sequence is CASSLERLNTEAFF. As DNA, the CDR3 is TGTGCCAGCAGCTTGGAGAGGCTGAACACTGAAGCTTTCTTT.

The V call is TRBV7-9, the J call TRBJ2-2, with D maybe TRBD1 (6 bases). The ends were cut back, 3 bases at V and 6 bases at J, with 8 bases in the middle. The CDR3 is made up of 13 amino acids. Germline assignment: CDR1 SEHNR and CDR2 FQNEAQ (reference sequence). DNA for the CDR3: TGTGCCAGCAGCTTCGGGACATCCGGGGAGCTGTTTTTT. This codes for CASSFGTSGELFF.

The chain uses TRBV19 and TRBJ2-3; 8 bases are shared with TRBD2. V shed 4 bases, J shed 1 base, and the junction held 4 bases outside the gene matches. This CDR3 is 15 amino acids long. Germline CDR1 reads LNHDA; CDR2 reads SQIVND (reference sequence). The chain's CDR3 is CASSRGAGGTDTQYF. The CDR3 nucleotides read TGTGCCAGTAGTAGGGGAGCGGGGGGCACAGATACGCAGTATTTT.

The chain has TRBV11-2 and TRBJ2-3; 9 nucleotides match TRBD2. CDR3 length equals 16 residues. Germline V gene data show CDR1 as SGHAT and CDR2 as FQNNGV. J gave up 5 bases and V 4 bases, and 10 bases lay outside the gene matches. The CDR3 sequence is CASSSLAGSVGDTQYF. The CDR3 bases are TGTGCCAGCAGCTCCCTAGCGGGATCGGTGGGAGATACGCAGTATTTT.

This clone is a singleton in its sample. The genes are TRBV29-1 and TRBJ2-1; D ambiguous. V lost 6 bases and J 0 bases, leaving 15 bases between the germline ends. Germline V gene data show CDR1 as SQVTM and CDR2 as ANQGSEA. CDR3 length: 15 residues. The CDR3 spells CSVEPSWSSYNEQFF. For the CDR3, the DNA is TGCAGCGTCGAACCTTCTTGGAGCTCCTACAATGAGCAGTTCTTC.